These T cell receptor beta chains were read from a single sample in a study of blood T cell repertoires in COVID-19. Generated by immunoSEQ multiplex PCR, the TCRdb table keeps only in-frame clones and is missing some. Of about 78,000 clones in the sample, around four fifths were seen once. Sequenced sample: peripheral blood. The receptors come from a human donor in a cohort sampled during active COVID-19. Each CDR3 is given with its conserved first and last residue. A D gene is named only where the DNA matches it firmly. Clone size, where shown, is once, few, many, or a class for clones that have expanded.

clone size	D gene	J gene	V gene	CDR3 DNA	CDR3 protein
-	TRBD1	TRBJ1-2	TRBV27	TGTGCCAGCAGTCAATATACAGGGGCCAACTATGGCTACACCTTC	CASSQYTGANYGYTF
-	-	TRBJ1-5	TRBV7-2	TGTGCCAGCAGCTTAGTTGGAGGGTATAGCAATCAGCCCCAGCATTTT	CASSLVGGYSNQPQHF
once	-	TRBJ1-6	TRBV6-6	TGTGCCAGCAGCTCTTCCGGTTCCGGACAGATGAGCTCCTATAATTCACCCCTCCACTTT	CASSSSGSGQMSSYNSPLHF
once	-	TRBJ1-1	TRBV29-1	TGCAGCGTGGACAACGGGTGGGGCACTGAAGCTTTCTTT	CSVDNGWGTEAFF
-	-	TRBJ1-6	TRBV5-1	TGCGCCAGCAGCTTGCAGGGTACGTCCTATAATTCACCCCTCCACTTT	CASSLQGTSYNSPLHF
-	TRBD1	TRBJ1-5	TRBV4-1	TGCGCCAGCAGCCAAGGAGGGGCCAGGGGGCCCTATAGCAATCAGCCCCAGCATTTT	CASSQGGARGPYSNQPQHF
-	-	TRBJ1-1	TRBV2	TGTGCCAGCAGGGGGGGAGGGAACACTGAAGCTTTCTTT	CASRGGGNTEAFF
-	-	TRBJ1-1	TRBV19	TGTGCCAGTACCCTCAGCGGCAGGTCGAACACTGAAGCTTTCTTT	CASTLSGRSNTEAFF
-	TRBD2	TRBJ2-3	TRBV7-6	TGTGCCAGCAGCTTAGAGGGGGGACTAGCGGGACCAGATACGCAGTATTTT	CASSLEGGLAGPDTQYF
-	-	TRBJ2-6	TRBV2	TGTGCCAGCAGTGTCGGCAGGGCCCTTTCCTCCGGGGCCAACGTCCTGACTTTC	CASSVGRALSSGANVLTF